The subject of this entry is one TCR beta chain. The data originate from a study of regulatory T cells in long-lasting Graves disease. TCR beta libraries were built with iRepertoire HTBI primers and Arm-PCR of CDR3 regions. MiXCR was run by TCRdb on the multiplex PCR reads, yielding one entry per CDR3 protein. This sample has some 300,000 distinct CDR3 sequences, with roughly a fifth found just once. CDR3 length: 14 residues. CDR1 is SGHRS, CDR2 YFSETQ, per germline. The V and J ends lost 5 bases and 5 bases, in that order; junction bases with no gene match: 10. Time point of the sample: persistent/refractory GD, antithyroid drugs over 5 years with positive TRAb. Generation of the TCR library employed RNA extracted from PBMCs.

The gene calls are TRBV5-1 and TRBJ2-7; 7 positions agree with TRBD1. The starting material was peripheral blood mononuclear cells (PBMCs), obtained when the disease was refractory, from a patient treated with antithyroid drugs. The sequence was collected from a female donor with Graves disease. CDR3 sequence: CASRDGTVNHEQYF. CDR3 nucleotides: TGCGCCAGCAGGGACGGGACAGTTAACCACGAGCAGTACTTC. The entire variable domain, with the rest obtained from reference TRBV5-1 and TRBJ2-7, is as follows: KAGVTQTPRYLIKTRGQQVTLSCSPISGHRSVSWYQQTPGQGLQFLFEYFSETQRNKGNFPGRFSGRQFSNSRSEMNVSTLELGDSALYLCASRDGTVNHEQYFGPGTRLTVT.